This T cell receptor (beta chain) originates from a study of CD8 T cells in Susac syndrome. An amount of RNA that ranged from roughly 0.5 to 1 ug was reverse transcribed with random hexamers. Via MiXCR, TCRdb re-called the immunoSEQ multiplex PCR reads, giving one row per CDR3 protein. The table includes about 300,000 distinct CDR3 sequences, over 75% detected once. The V and J ends lost 1 base and 4 bases, in that order; junction bases with no gene match: 12. Germline CDR1 reads GTSNPN; CDR2 reads SVGIG (reference sequence). The CDR3 sequence is 16 residues long. The multiple sclerosis controls, all treatment-naive patients, had relapsing-remitting disease that was stable or active.

The chain uses TRBV30 and TRBJ1-2; 7 bases are a match to TRBD1. The receptor was isolated from a human donor with multiple sclerosis. The sample comprised CD8+ T cells from PBMCs. CDR3 bases: TGTGCCTGGAGTGATGGGAGACAGGGTCCCTCCTATGGCTACACCTTC. Amino acids: CAWSDGRQGPSYGYTF.